The 6 T cell receptor beta chains given below trace back to one sample, sequenced in a study of CD8+CD57+ T cells in acquired aplastic anemia. Template material for TCR beta VDJ and CDR3 profiling consisted of genomic DNA. Each CDR3 protein is one row after TCRdb ran MiXCR on the reads. The sample holds about 270,000 distinct CDR3 sequences, 55% to 60% seen once. Sequences were obtained from sorted CD4+, CD8+, or CD8+CD57+ T cells (not recorded which) from PBMCs. The source of these receptors is a human donor with severe aplastic anemia or a healthy control (not recorded which).

This chain uses TRBV20-1 with TRBJ2-7; D gene unclear. This CDR3 spans 13 amino acids. The V gene lost 3 bases and the J gene lost 0 bases, with 9 bases spanning the gap. CDR1 DFQATT and CDR2 SNEGSKA come from the germline V gene (reference sequence). CDR3 DNA: TGCAGTGCTAGTGGAATGGGCTCCTACGAGCAGTACTTC. Amino acids: CSASGMGSYEQYF.

In this sample, this clonotype turned up a few times. The chain uses TRBV20-1 and TRBJ2-7, with 9 positions matching TRBD1. V gave up 3 bases and J gave up 6 bases; unmatched junction bases: 9. CDR1 is DFQATT and CDR2 is SNEGSKA in the germline V gene (reference sequence). The CDR3 runs to 14 residues. This CDR3 reads CSASTWDRAVEQYF. The DNA for the CDR3 is TGCAGTGCTAGTACGTGGGACAGGGCGGTCGAGCAGTACTTC.

V is TRBV7-9 and J is TRBJ2-3; maybe TRBD1 (5 bases). The germline V gene has CDR1 SEHNR and CDR2 FQNEAQ (reference sequence). V gave up 1 base and J gave up 9 bases, with 14 bases separating them. This CDR3 region has 14 residues. The CDR3 loop is CASSLEQDSLTQYF. DNA for the CDR3: TGTGCCAGCAGCTTAGAACAGGATAGCTTGACGCAGTATTTT.

This clonotype was detected once. The rearrangement links TRBV10-1 to TRBJ2-7; TRBD1 aligns across 8 bases. V shed 4 bases and J 5 bases; nucleotides not matched to a gene: 4. CDR1 is WNHNN and CDR2 is SYGVQD in the germline V gene (reference sequence). The CDR3 is 13 amino acids. CDR3 coding DNA: TGCGCCAGCAGTGGGACAGGGTTCAACGAGCAGTACTTC. This gives the protein CASSGTGFNEQYF.

This clonotype was observed at least ten times. The chain has TRBV11-1 and TRBJ2-1; 15 bases map to TRBD2. The CDR3 extends over 17 amino acids. The V gene end was trimmed by 5 bases and the J gene end by 6 bases; junction bases not matched to a gene: 8. Germline lookup yields CDR1 SGHAT and CDR2 FQDESV (reference sequence). Here the CDR3 DNA reads TGTGCCAGCAGCACCGGACTAGCGGGGGGGTACCTCAATGAGCAGTTCTTC. Amino acid sequence: CASSTGLAGGYLNEQFF.

The chain employs TRBV7-2 and TRBJ1-4; 7 bases line up with TRBD1. Germline V lookup: CDR1 SGHTA, CDR2 FQGNSA. With 2 bases clipped from V and 8 bases from J, the junction kept 5 bases outside the gene matches. This CDR3 is 14 amino acids long. The CDR3: CASSLNPGGEKLFF. The CDR3 DNA is TGTGCCAGCAGCTTAAACCCAGGGGGGGAAAAACTGTTTTTT.